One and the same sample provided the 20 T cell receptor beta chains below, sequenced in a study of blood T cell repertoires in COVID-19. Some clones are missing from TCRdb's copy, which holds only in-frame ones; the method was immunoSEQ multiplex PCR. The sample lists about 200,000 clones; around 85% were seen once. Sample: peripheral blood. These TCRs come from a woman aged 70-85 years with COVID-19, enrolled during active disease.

CDR3 in amino acids: CASSILDRVGEQYF. CDR3 bases: TGCGCCAGCAGCATCTTGGACAGGGTCGGAGAGCAGTACTTC. The V call is TRBV5-1, the J call TRBJ2-7; the match to TRBD1 covers 8 bases. The V and J ends lost 4 bases and 7 bases, in that order; junction bases with no gene match: 10. This CDR3 region has 14 residues. Per the germline V gene, CDR1 is SGHRS and CDR2 is YFSETQ.

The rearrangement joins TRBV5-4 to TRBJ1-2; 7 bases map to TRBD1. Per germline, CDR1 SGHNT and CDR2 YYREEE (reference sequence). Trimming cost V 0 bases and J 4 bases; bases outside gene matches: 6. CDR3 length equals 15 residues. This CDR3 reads CASSLETGSPYGYTF. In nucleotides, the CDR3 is TGTGCCAGCAGCTTGGAGACAGGGAGCCCCTATGGCTACACCTTC. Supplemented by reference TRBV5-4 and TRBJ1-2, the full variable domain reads ETGVTQSPTHLIKTRGQQVTLRCSSQSGHNTVSWYQQALGQGPQFIFQYYREEENGRGNFPPRFSGLQFPNYSSELNVNALELDDSALYLCASSLETGSPYGYTFGSGTRLTVV.

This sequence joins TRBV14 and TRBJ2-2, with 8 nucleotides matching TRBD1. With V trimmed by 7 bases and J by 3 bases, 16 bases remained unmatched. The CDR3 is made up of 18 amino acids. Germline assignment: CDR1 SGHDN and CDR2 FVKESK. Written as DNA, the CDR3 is TGTGCCAGCAACCCGTTCCCTTCCGGGACAGGACACACCGGGGAGCTGTTTTTT. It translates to CASNPFPSGTGHTGELFF. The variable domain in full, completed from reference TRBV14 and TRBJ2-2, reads EAGVTQFPSHSVIEKGQTVTLRCDPISGHDNLYWYRRVMGKEIKFLLHFVKESKQDESGMPNNRFLAERTGGTYSTLKVQPAELEDSGVYFCASNPFPSGTGHTGELFFGEGSRLTVL.

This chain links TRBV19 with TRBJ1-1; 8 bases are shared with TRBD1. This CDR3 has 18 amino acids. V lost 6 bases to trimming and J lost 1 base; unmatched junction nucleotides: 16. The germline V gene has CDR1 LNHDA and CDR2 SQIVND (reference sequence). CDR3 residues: CASRRSAGGVFANTEAFF. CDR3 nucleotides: TGTGCCAGTAGAAGGTCTGCAGGGGGCGTTTTTGCGAACACTGAAGCTTTCTTT. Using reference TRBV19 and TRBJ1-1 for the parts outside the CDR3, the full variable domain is DGGITQSPKYLFRKEGQNVTLSCEQNLNHDAMYWYRQDPGQGLRLIYYSQIVNDFQKGDIAEGYSVSREKKESFPLTVTSAQKNPTAFYLCASRRSAGGVFANTEAFFGQGTRLTVV.

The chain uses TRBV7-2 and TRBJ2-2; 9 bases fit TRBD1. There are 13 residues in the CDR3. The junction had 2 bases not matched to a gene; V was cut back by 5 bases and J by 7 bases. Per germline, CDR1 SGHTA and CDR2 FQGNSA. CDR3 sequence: CASSTDRGGELFF. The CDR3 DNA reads TGTGCCAGCAGCACGGACAGGGGCGGGGAGCTGTTTTTT. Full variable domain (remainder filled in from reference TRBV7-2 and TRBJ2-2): GAGVSQSPSNKVTEKGKDVELRCDPISGHTALYWYRQSLGQGLEFLIYFQGNSAPDKSGLPSDRFSAERTGGSVSTLTIQRTQQEDSAVYLCASSTDRGGELFFGEGSRLTVL.

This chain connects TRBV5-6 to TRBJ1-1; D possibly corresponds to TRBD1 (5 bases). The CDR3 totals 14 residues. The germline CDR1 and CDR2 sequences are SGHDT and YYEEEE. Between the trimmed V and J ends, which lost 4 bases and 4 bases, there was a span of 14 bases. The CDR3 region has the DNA TGTGCCAGCAGCCCGGCAGGGTACGGCACTGAAGCTTTCTTT. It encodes CASSPAGYGTEAFF.

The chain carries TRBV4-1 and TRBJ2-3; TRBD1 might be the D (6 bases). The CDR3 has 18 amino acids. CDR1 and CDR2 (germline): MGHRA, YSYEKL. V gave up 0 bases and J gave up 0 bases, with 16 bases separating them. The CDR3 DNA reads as TGCGCCAGCAGCCAAGAAGGCAGGGGTCCCCCTAGCACAGATACGCAGTATTTT. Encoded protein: CASSQEGRGPPSTDTQYF.

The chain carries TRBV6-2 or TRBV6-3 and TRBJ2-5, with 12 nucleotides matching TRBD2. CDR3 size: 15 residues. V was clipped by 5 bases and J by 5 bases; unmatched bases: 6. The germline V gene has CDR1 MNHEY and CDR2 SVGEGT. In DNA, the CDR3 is TGTGCCAGCAGTATCCTAGCGGGGGGGCGTGAGACCCAGTACTTC. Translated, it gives CASSILAGGRETQYF.

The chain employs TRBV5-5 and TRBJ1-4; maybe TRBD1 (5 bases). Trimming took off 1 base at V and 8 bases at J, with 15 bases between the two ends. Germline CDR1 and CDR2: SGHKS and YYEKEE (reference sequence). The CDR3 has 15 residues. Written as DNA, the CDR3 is TGTGCCAGCAGCTTGTTTTCCCATACAGGCGAAAAACTGTTTTTT. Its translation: CASSLFSHTGEKLFF.

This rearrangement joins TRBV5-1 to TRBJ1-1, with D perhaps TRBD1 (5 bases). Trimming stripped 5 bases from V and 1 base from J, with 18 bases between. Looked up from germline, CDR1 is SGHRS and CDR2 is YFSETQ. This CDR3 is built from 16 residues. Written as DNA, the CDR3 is TGCGCCAGCAGGGGGCAATACCGGGGGAAGAACACTGAAGCTTTCTTT. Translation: CASRGQYRGKNTEAFF.

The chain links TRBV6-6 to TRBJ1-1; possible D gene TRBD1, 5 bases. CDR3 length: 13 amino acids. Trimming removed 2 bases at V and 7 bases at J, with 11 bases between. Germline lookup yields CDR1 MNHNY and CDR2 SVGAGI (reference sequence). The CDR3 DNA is TGTGCCAGCAGTTACGTCGACAGCGTTGAAGCTTTCTTT. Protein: CASSYVDSVEAFF.

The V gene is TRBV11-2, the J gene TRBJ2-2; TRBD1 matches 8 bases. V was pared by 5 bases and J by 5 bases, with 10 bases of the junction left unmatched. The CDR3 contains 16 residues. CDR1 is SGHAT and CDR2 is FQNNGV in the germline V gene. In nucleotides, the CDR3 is TGTGCCAGCAGCCCCCTCAGGGGGCGCGGTACCGGGGAGCTGTTTTTT. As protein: CASSPLRGRGTGELFF.

CDR3 bases: TGTGCCAGCAGCCCTGCTCTAATCCGTGTCTATGGCTACACCTTC. This sequence encodes CASSPALIRVYGYTF. The chain joins TRBV28 to TRBJ1-2; D remains unclear. Germline CDR1 and CDR2: MDHEN and SYDVKM. The CDR3 consists of 15 residues. Trimming shortened V by 6 bases and J by 4 bases, and 18 bases separated the two germline ends.

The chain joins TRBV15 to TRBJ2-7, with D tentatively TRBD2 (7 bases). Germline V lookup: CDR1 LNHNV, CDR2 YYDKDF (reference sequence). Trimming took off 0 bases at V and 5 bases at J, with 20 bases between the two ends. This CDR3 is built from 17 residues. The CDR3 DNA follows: TGTGCCACCAGCAGAGATGGGGTGGCGGGGGCGCGGGACGAGCAGTACTTC. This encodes CATSRDGVAGARDEQYF.

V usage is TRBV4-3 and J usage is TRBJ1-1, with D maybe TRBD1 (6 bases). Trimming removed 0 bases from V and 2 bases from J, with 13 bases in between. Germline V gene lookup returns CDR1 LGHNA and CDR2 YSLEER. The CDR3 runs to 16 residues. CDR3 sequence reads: CASSQEYDRINTEAFF. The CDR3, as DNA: TGCGCCAGCAGCCAAGAATACGACAGGATAAACACTGAAGCTTTCTTT.

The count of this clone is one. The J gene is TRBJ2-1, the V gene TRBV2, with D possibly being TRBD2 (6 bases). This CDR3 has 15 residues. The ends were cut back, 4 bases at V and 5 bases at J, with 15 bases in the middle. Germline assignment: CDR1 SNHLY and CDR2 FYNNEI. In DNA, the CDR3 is TGTGCCAGCAGTGTTAGGGACTCCGCCGACAATGAGCAGTTCTTC. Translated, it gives CASSVRDSADNEQFF. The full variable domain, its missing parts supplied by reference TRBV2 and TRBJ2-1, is EPEVTQTPSHQVTQMGQEVILRCVPISNHLYFYWYRQILGQKVEFLVSFYNNEISEKSEIFDDQFSVERPDGSNFTLKIRSTKLEDSAMYFCASSVRDSADNEQFFGPGTRLTVL.

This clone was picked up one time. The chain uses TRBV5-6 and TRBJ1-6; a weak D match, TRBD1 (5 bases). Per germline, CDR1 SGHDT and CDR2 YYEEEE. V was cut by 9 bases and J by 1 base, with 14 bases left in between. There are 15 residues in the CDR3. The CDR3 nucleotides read TGTGCCACCACTCAGGGAGGATCCTATAATTCACCCCTCCACTTT. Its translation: CATTQGGSYNSPLHF.

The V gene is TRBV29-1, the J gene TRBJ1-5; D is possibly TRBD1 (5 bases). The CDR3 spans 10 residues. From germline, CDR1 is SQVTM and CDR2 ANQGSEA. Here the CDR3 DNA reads TGCAGGGGGCGCCGGCAGCCCCAGCATTTT. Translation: CRGRRQPQHF.

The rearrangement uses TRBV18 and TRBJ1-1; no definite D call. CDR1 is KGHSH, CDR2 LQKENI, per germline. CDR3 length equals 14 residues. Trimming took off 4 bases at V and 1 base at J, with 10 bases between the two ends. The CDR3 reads CASSLRESNTEAFF. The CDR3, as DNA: TGTGCCAGCTCACTAAGGGAGTCGAACACTGAAGCTTTCTTT.

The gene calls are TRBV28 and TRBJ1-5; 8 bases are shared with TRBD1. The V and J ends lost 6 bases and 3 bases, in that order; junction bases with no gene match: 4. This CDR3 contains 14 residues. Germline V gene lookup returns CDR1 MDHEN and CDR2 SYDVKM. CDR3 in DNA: TGTGCCAGCAGGGGGGGACAGGCCAATCAGCCCCAGCATTTT. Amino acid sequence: CASRGGQANQPQHF.